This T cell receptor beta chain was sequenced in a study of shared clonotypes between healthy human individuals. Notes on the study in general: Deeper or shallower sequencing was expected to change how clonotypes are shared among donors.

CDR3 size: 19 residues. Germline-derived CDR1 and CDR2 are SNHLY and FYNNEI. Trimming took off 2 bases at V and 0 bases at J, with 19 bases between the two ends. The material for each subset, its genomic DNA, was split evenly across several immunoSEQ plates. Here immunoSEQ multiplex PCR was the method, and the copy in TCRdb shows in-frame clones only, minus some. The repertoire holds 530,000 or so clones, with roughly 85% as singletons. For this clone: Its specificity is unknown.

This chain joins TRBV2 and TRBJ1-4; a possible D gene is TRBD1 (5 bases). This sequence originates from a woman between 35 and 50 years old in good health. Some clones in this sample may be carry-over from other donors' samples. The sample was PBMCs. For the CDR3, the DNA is TGTGCCAGCAGTGAATTTTCGAGACAGATTCTTGCAACTAATGAAAAACTGTTTTTT. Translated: CASSEFSRQILATNEKLFF.